The rows below give T cell receptor beta chains drawn from one sample of a study of early T cells in non-severe SARS-CoV-2 infection. MiXCR was run by TCRdb on the 5' RACE reads, yielding one entry per CDR3 protein. The sample carries roughly 51,000 distinct CDR3 sequences, 6% to 7% recorded once. Material for sequencing was whole blood. These receptors were obtained from an adult who was a healthcare worker with PCR-confirmed SARS-CoV-2 infection or an uninfected control (not recorded which). CDR3s include the opening cysteine and the closing phenylalanine or tryptophan. D genes are given only for firm matches. The listing skips clone size in some rows; elsewhere it reads once, few, many or a size class.

j_call | v_call | d_call | clone_size | cdr3_aa | cdr3_nt
TRBJ2-7 | TRBV20-1 | TRBD2 | . | CSASWTSGAYEQYF | TGCAGTGCTTCATGGACTAGCGGGGCCTACGAGCAGTACTTC
TRBJ1-1 | TRBV29-1 | . | many | CSVEATNTEAFF | TGCAGCGTGGAAGCGACGAACACTGAAGCTTTCTTT
TRBJ1-1 | TRBV30 | . | many | CAWSVRTLNTEAFF | TGTGCCTGGAGTGTAAGGACTCTGAACACTGAAGCTTTCTTT
TRBJ1-1 | TRBV10-3 | . | many | CAISDQINTEAFF | TGTGCCATCAGTGACCAAATCAACACTGAAGCTTTCTTT
TRBJ1-2 | TRBV4-3 | TRBD1 | . | CASSQGDRTNYGYTF | TGCGCCAGCAGCCAAGGGGACAGAACTAACTATGGCTACACCTTC
TRBJ2-7 | TRBV7-6 | TRBD2 | . | CASSQARGSSYEQYF | TGTGCCAGCAGCCAGGCCCGCGGGAGCTCCTACGAGCAGTACTTC
TRBJ1-2 | TRBV2 | . | few | CASSTGPKGGYTF | TGTGCCAGCAGTACCGGTCCCAAGGGTGGCTACACCTTC
TRBJ1-2 | TRBV24-1 | . | few | CATSENGRYGYTF | TGTGCCACCAGTGAGAACGGCCGCTATGGCTACACCTTC
TRBJ2-3 | TRBV4-3 | . | few | CASSRDSTDTQYF | TGCGCCAGCAGCCGGGACAGCACAGATACGCAGTATTTT
TRBJ1-6 | TRBV3-1 | . | many | CASSRTYSPLHF | TGTGCCAGCAGCCGAACTTATTCACCCCTCCACTTT
TRBJ2-1 | TRBV6-6 | TRBD2 | few | CASSYPTSGVMSYNEQFF | TGTGCCAGCAGTTACCCGACTAGCGGGGTTATGTCCTACAATGAGCAGTTCTTC
TRBJ2-5 | TRBV7-8 | TRBD2 | . | CASIERALAGAGETQYF | TGTGCCAGCATCGAGAGGGCACTAGCGGGGGCGGGGGAGACCCAGTACTTC
TRBJ2-4 | TRBV29-1 | . | . | CSVVLDKALAKNIQYF | TGCAGCGTTGTCCTCGACAAAGCCCTCGCCAAAAACATTCAGTACTTC
TRBJ2-3 | TRBV19 | . | many | CATGRPRTDTQYF | TGTGCCACAGGACGACCAAGAACAGATACGCAGTATTTT
TRBJ1-2 | TRBV5-5 | . | . | CASSPGHPEAYGYTF | TGTGCCAGCAGCCCGGGACATCCGGAGGCCTATGGCTACACCTTC
TRBJ2-2 | TRBV6-2/TRBV6-3 | . | . | CASSYSKTYPGELFF | TGTGCCAGCAGTTACTCAAAAACATACCCCGGGGAGCTGTTTTTT
TRBJ2-7 | TRBV11-2 | TRBD2 | . | CASSFSSGAQSYEQYF | TGTGCCAGCAGCTTCTCTAGCGGGGCCCAATCCTACGAGCAGTACTTC
TRBJ1-3 | TRBV12-3/TRBV12-4 | . | . | CASSPGPGNTIYF | TGTGCCAGCAGTCCAGGGCCCGGAAACACCATATATTTT
TRBJ2-1 | TRBV7-2 | . | many | CASSLARDNYNEQFF | TGTGCCAGCAGCTTAGCGCGGGATAACTACAATGAGCAGTTCTTC
TRBJ1-6 | TRBV25-1 | TRBD1 | . | CASSRTGGYSPLHF | TGTGCCAGCAGTAGGACAGGGGGCTATTCACCCCTCCACTTT
TRBJ1-5 | TRBV12-3/TRBV12-4 | . | many | CASSLTLQGLNQPQHF | TGTGCCAGCAGTTTAACCCTGCAGGGACTCAATCAGCCCCAGCATTTT
TRBJ1-6 | TRBV28 | TRBD1 | few | CASGQGEHASPLHF | TGTGCCAGCGGACAGGGGGAGCATGCTTCACCCCTCCACTTT
TRBJ2-3 | TRBV7-2 | TRBD1 | . | CAFGQGSTDTQYF | TGTGCCTTTGGACAGGGCAGCACAGATACGCAGTATTTT
TRBJ2-7 | TRBV6-5 | TRBD1 | . | CASSYTGQGSYEQYF | TGTGCCAGCAGTTATACGGGACAGGGCTCCTACGAGCAGTACTTC
TRBJ2-5 | TRBV6-5 | TRBD1 | many | CASSYLRTGGGETQYF | TGTGCCAGCAGTTACCTTAGGACAGGGGGGGGAGAGACCCAGTACTTC
TRBJ2-3 | TRBV12-3/TRBV12-4 | . | . | CASRAGLGLDTQYF | TGTGCCAGCAGAGCCGGACTCGGGTTAGATACGCAGTATTTT
TRBJ1-6 | TRBV7-8 | . | . | CASSLARRAYSYNSPLHF | TGTGCCAGCAGCTTAGCGCGAAGAGCCTACTCCTATAATTCACCCCTCCACTTT
TRBJ2-3 | TRBV3-1 | . | . | CASSQSAGSGTDTQYF | TGTGCCAGCAGCCAGTCTGCCGGGAGTGGGACAGATACGCAGTATTTT
TRBJ2-5 | TRBV7-8 | TRBD1 | . | CASSVTGGRETQYF | TGTGCCAGCAGCGTTACAGGGGGGCGGGAGACCCAGTACTTC
TRBJ2-1 | TRBV4-2 | . | many | CASSQGGGWDEQFF | TGTGCCAGCAGCCAAGGGGGCGGATGGGATGAGCAGTTCTTC
TRBJ1-6 | TRBV6-1 | TRBD1 | many | CASTLGQALSPLHF | TGTGCCAGCACCCTTGGACAGGCCCTATCACCCCTCCACTTT
TRBJ1-2 | TRBV25-1 | . | many | CASRKGTANYGYTF | TGTGCCAGCAGAAAGGGGACTGCTAACTATGGCTACACCTTC
TRBJ1-2 | TRBV19 | . | many | CATRRHNYGYTF | TGTGCCACCAGAAGGCACAACTATGGCTACACCTTC
TRBJ1-4 | TRBV9 | . | . | CASSMTEDLLFF | TGTGCCAGCAGCATGACAGAAGACCTACTGTTTTTT
TRBJ2-6 | TRBV5-1 | . | few | CASSRVTSSGANVLTF | TGCGCCAGCAGCCGCGTAACTAGCTCTGGGGCCAACGTCCTGACTTTC
TRBJ2-2 | TRBV10-3 | . | many | CAISSGTDNTGELFF | TGTGCCATCAGTAGTGGGACTGACAACACCGGGGAGCTGTTTTTT
TRBJ2-1 | TRBV12-3/TRBV12-4 | TRBD1 | . | CASSGSGTAYNEQFF | TGTGCCAGCAGTGGCTCCGGGACAGCCTACAATGAGCAGTTCTTC
TRBJ1-1 | TRBV6-6 | . | . | CASSRPRAESSNTEAFF | TGTGCCAGCAGTCGACCGCGGGCGGAAAGTTCGAACACTGAAGCTTTCTTT
TRBJ2-5 | TRBV5-1 | . | many | CASSLGSEETQYF | TGCGCCAGCAGCTTGGGCTCTGAAGAGACCCAGTACTTC
TRBJ2-1 | TRBV11-2 | . | few | CASSLQTGAPSNEQFF | TGTGCCAGCAGCTTACAGACGGGAGCCCCTTCGAATGAGCAGTTCTTC
TRBJ1-2 | TRBV10-3 | . | few | CAISESNTAGHGYTF | TGTGCCATCAGTGAGTCGAATACCGCGGGTCATGGCTACACCTTC
TRBJ1-4 | TRBV2 | TRBD1 | few | CASQTDRGSGKLFF | TGTGCCAGCCAGACGGACAGGGGAAGCGGAAAACTGTTTTTT
TRBJ1-5 | TRBV7-9 | TRBD1 | many | CASSHPDRGPGQPQHF | TGTGCCAGCAGCCACCCCGACAGGGGGCCTGGACAGCCCCAGCATTTT
TRBJ2-5 | TRBV20-1 | . | . | CSARDTISRNQETQYF | TGCAGTGCTAGAGATACGATCTCCAGGAATCAAGAGACCCAGTACTTC
TRBJ1-1 | TRBV6-5 | . | many | CASSQGSTKTEAFF | TGTGCCAGCAGTCAGGGTTCGACTAAGACTGAAGCTTTCTTT
TRBJ2-3 | TRBV20-1 | . | many | CSAVKTPGDTDTQYF | TGCAGTGCCGTAAAGACGCCGGGCGACACAGATACGCAGTATTTT